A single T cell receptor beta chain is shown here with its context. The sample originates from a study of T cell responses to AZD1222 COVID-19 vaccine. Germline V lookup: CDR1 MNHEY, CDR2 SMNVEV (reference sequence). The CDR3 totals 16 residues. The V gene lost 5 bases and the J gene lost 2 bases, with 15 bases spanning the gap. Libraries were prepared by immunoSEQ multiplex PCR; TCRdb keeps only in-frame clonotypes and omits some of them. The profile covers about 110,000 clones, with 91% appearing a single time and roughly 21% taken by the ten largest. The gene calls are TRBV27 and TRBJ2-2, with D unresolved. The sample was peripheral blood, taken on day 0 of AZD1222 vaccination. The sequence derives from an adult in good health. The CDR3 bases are TGTGCCAGCAGTCCCCGCTTTAACATTAACACCGGGGAGCTGTTTTTT. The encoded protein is CASSPRFNINTGELFF.